The clone carrying this T cell receptor (beta chain) was observed many times. Its antigen remains unknown. Read data end 3 residues before the CDR3 end; the end is taken from the germline J gene. The method was immunoSEQ multiplex PCR; TCRdb's version includes in-frame clones alone and lacks a portion of them. This set yields around 39,000 clones and no singletons; the top ten hold 0.9% to 1%. The CDR3 extends over 14 amino acids. Germline CDR1 is SGHVS and CDR2 is FNYEAQ. Trimming cost V 3 bases and J 6 bases; bases outside gene matches: 3. This entry comes from a study of T cell clonality in common variable immunodeficiency. Findings and limits, study-wide: Repertoire-complication correlations in CVID were limited by patient heterogeneity.

Sequencing was done on a sample of peripheral blood mononuclear cells. The rearrangement joins TRBV7-6 to TRBJ1-1; 11 nucleotides align to TRBD1. The TCR was taken from a person aged 18 to 75 in good health. This CDR3 reads CASSLGTGGSEAFF. Incomplete CDR3 DNA: TGTGCCAGCAGCTTGGGGACAGGGGGTTCTGAA.